This T cell receptor beta chain originates from a study of regulatory T cells in long-lasting Graves disease. Library construction for TCR beta used iRepertoire HTBI primers and Arm-PCR of CDR3 regions. TCRdb itself ran the multiplex PCR reads through MiXCR, one entry per CDR3 protein. The table lists roughly 610,000 distinct CDR3 sequences, roughly a sixth of them singletons. Study-wide results and caveats: Persistent patients had more shared public clonotypes (roughly 2,700) than new patients (around 1,000).

Germline V gives CDR1 MNHEY, CDR2 SVGEGT. CDR3 length: 14 amino acids. Trimming cost V 2 bases and J 6 bases, with 12 bases left between them. The time point: newly diagnosed GD, antithyroid drugs for less than 3 months. PBMCs were the source of the RNA used for TCR sequencing. This clonotype appeared a few times. Its target is not known. A further study also used this sample, focusing on T cells in Graves' hyperthyroidism and ophthalmopathy.

This TCR was sampled from a man aged 18 to 29 with Graves disease. The rearrangement uses TRBV6-2 or TRBV6-3 and TRBJ2-3, with D perhaps being TRBD1 or TRBD2 (6 bases each). Specimen: peripheral blood mononuclear cells (PBMCs), collected at new diagnosis, from a patient treated with antithyroid drugs. The CDR3 nucleotides are TGTGCCAGCAGTTACACGAGGGGGGCTGATACGCAGTATTTT. As protein: CASSYTRGADTQYF.